The sequence of this T cell receptor (beta chain) was determined in a study of T cells in Graves' hyperthyroidism and ophthalmopathy. Study details: Staff took peripheral blood when the initial diagnosis was made, before any treatment began.

Patients were excluded because of uncontrolled infection, other autoimmune disease, pregnancy or lactation. Progressors' blood was drawn at hyperthyroidism diagnosis, before ophthalmopathy symptoms. The germline V gene encodes CDR1 MNHEY and CDR2 SVGAGI. Deletions cut 2 bases from V and 2 bases from J, with 9 bases between. The length of the CDR3 is 14 residues. RNA transcripts were the template for amplifying TCR beta CDR3 regions. TCR CDR3 regions were first amplified by RT-PCR with HTBI primers. Via MiXCR, TCRdb re-called the multiplex PCR reads, giving one row per CDR3 protein. The table has 250,000 to 300,000 distinct CDR3 sequences, about 14% seen once. This clonotype showed up many times.

The sequenced material came from blood. The clonotype originates from a woman in her thirties or forties with Graves' hyperthyroidism that later progressed to Graves' ophthalmopathy. The J gene is TRBJ1-2, the V gene TRBV6-5; D gene ambiguous. The CDR3 sequence is CASSYSWENYGYTF. CDR3 sequence (DNA): TGTGCCAGCAGTTACAGCTGGGAGAACTATGGCTACACCTTC.